This TCR beta chain emerged from a study of blood T cell repertoires in COVID-19. TCRdb keeps only in-frame clones here, not all; method: immunoSEQ multiplex PCR. The sample holds 150,000 or so clones, 84% seen once. The study drew participants aged roughly 18 to 95 years from some 24 US areas. Clinical history reported by participants formed the basis on which cohorts were assigned. The sample comprised PBMCs or T cells enriched from blood (not recorded which). This receptor was obtained from a woman between 50 and 59 years old who had recovered from COVID-19.

Here the CDR3 DNA reads TGCGCCAGCAGCCAGGGGGGACTAGCGGGAGGTGGGCAGGATACGCAGTATTTT. The encoded protein is CASSQGGLAGGGQDTQYF. The gene calls are TRBV4-1 and TRBJ2-3, with 15 bases aligning to TRBD2. Germline CDR1 MGHRA, CDR2 YSYEKL. V was pared by 3 bases and J by 6 bases, with 10 bases of the junction left unmatched. The CDR3 length is 18 residues.